These 22 T cell receptor beta chains were all obtained from the same sample, sequenced in a study of T-cell reconstitution after alpha-beta-depleted transplantation in children. A TCRbeta library incorporating unique molecular identifiers was prepared. TCRdb fed the PCR reads into MiXCR, producing one record per CDR3 protein. Of some 140,000 distinct CDR3 sequences detected, around a tenth appear once; the ten largest clones hold approximately 25%. Specimen: PBMCs, mostly from graft donor cells, collected 180 days after TCRalphabeta/CD19-depleted stem cell transplant. Receptor source: a girl under three years old who had a stem cell transplant for combined immunodeficiency, so the T cells may come from the graft donor.

There are a few counts of this clonotype. Here the CDR3 reads CSVVRWGREPYEQYF. CDR3 bases: TGCAGCGTTGTGAGGTGGGGACGAGAGCCCTACGAGCAGTACTTC. The V call is TRBV29-1, the J call TRBJ2-7, with D perhaps being TRBD1 or TRBD2 (5 bases each). The V gene's germline CDR1 is SQVTM and CDR2 ANQGSEA. The V and J ends lost 4 bases and 2 bases respectively, with 18 bases between them. This CDR3 region has 15 residues.

This clonotype has a handful of counts. The gene calls are TRBV20-1 and TRBJ2-2, with 7 bases lining up with TRBD1. Germline V lookup: CDR1 DFQATT, CDR2 SNEGSKA (reference sequence). The CDR3 is 13 residues long. Trimming took 5 bases from V and 4 from J; bases not matched to a gene: 4. The CDR3 here is CSAPGQVTGELFF. The CDR3, as DNA: TGCAGTGCTCCCGGACAGGTCACCGGGGAGCTGTTTTTT.

The CDR3 reads CASSLGQFNTEAFF. DNA for the CDR3: TGCGCCAGCAGCTTGGGACAGTTCAACACTGAAGCTTTCTTT. The genes are TRBV5-1 and TRBJ1-1; TRBD1 is a possible D gene (5 bases). Germline assignment: CDR1 SGHRS and CDR2 YFSETQ. The V and J ends lost 0 bases and 2 bases respectively, with 8 bases between them. The CDR3 runs 14 residues.

This clonotype was seen only a few times. The chain recombines TRBV9 with TRBJ2-3, with a tentative D call TRBD1 (6 bases). Germline assignment: CDR1 SGDLS and CDR2 YYNGEE. Trimming shortened V by 3 bases and J by 4 bases, and 9 bases separated the two germline ends. The CDR3 length is 13 residues. CDR3 sequence reads: CASSAGAPDTQYF. CDR3 coding DNA: TGTGCCAGCAGCGCAGGGGCTCCAGATACGCAGTATTTT.

The J gene is TRBJ2-7, the V gene TRBV4-3; TRBD1 might be the D (6 bases). Germline CDR1 and CDR2: LGHNA and YSLEER. There are 16 residues in the CDR3. Trimming stripped 3 bases from V and 3 bases from J, with 18 bases between. The CDR3 sequence: CASSQDLGQPVYEQYF. The CDR3 DNA reads TGCGCCAGCAGCCAGGACCTCGGACAGCCAGTCTACGAGCAGTACTTC.

This clonotype was found a few times. V usage is TRBV5-1 and J usage is TRBJ2-2, with D possibly TRBD1 on 5 matching bases. This CDR3 contains 14 residues. The ends were cut back, 4 bases at V and 0 bases at J, with 7 bases in the middle. CDR1 and CDR2 from the germline V gene are SGHRS and YFSETQ. Here the CDR3 reads CASSSRANTGELFF. CDR3 sequence (DNA): TGCGCCAGCAGCAGCAGGGCGAACACCGGGGAGCTGTTTTTT.

Notes on this clonotype: Sequence at one end of the junction differs from germline and may be a read error. J is TRBJ1-2 and V is TRBV7-3; perhaps TRBD1 as D (5 bases). Per the germline V gene, CDR1 is SGHTA and CDR2 is FQGTGA. The CDR3 consists of 19 residues. The CDR3 spells CAGSLCVGGGSVGDYGYTF. The CDR3 nucleotides are TGTGCCGGCAGCTTATGTGTCGGGGGTGGGTCTGTGGGGGACTATGGCTACACCTTC.

The genes are TRBV5-1 and TRBJ2-1, with 11 bases identical to TRBD1. Germline assignment: CDR1 SGHRS and CDR2 YFSETQ. The CDR3 consists of 15 residues. V shed 3 bases, J shed 9 bases, and the junction held 8 bases outside the gene matches. The CDR3 protein is CASSSDRGLGVEQFF. In nucleotides, the CDR3 is TGCGCCAGCAGCTCGGACAGGGGGCTAGGTGTTGAGCAGTTCTTC.

This clonotype was counted only a few times. V is TRBV7-6 and J is TRBJ2-2; weak D call: TRBD2 (6 bases). Germline CDR1 reads SGHVS; CDR2 reads FNYEAQ. There are 16 residues in the CDR3. The V and J ends lost 5 bases and 6 bases respectively, with 19 bases between them. The CDR3 reads CASSVISGLTAGELFF. CDR3 DNA sequence: TGTGCCAGCAGCGTAATTAGCGGCCTCACAGCCGGGGAGCTGTTTTTT.

Many counts were recorded for this clonotype. The CDR3 DNA follows: TGTGCCAGCAGTCTATGGGGCGCCAATCAGCCCCAGCATTTT. Its protein is CASSLWGANQPQHF. The rearrangement uses TRBV12-3 or TRBV12-4 and TRBJ1-5, with TRBD1 as a possible D gene (5 bases). Deletions cut 5 bases from V and 3 bases from J, with 11 bases between. The CDR3 extends over 14 amino acids.

The sample holds a few counts of this clonotype. The V call is TRBV7-9, the J call TRBJ2-5; maybe TRBD2 (7 bases). Germline CDR1 SEHNR, CDR2 FQNEAQ (reference sequence). This CDR3 contains 14 residues. V lost 4 bases, J lost 7 bases, and 16 bases lay in between. CDR3 protein: CASSSGGHGVTQYF. In DNA form, the CDR3 reads TGTGCCAGCAGCTCCGGGGGGCATGGAGTGACCCAGTACTTC. The whole variable domain, filled in from reference TRBV7-9 and TRBJ2-5, reads DTGVSQNPRHKITKRGQNVTFRCDPISEHNRLYWYRQTLGQGPEFLTYFQNEAQLEKSRLLSDRFSAERPKGSFSTLEIQRTEQGDSAMYLCASSSGGHGVTQYFGPGTRLLVL.

The chain joins TRBV5-1 to TRBJ2-3; 7 nucleotides match TRBD2. Germline values: CDR1 SGHRS, CDR2 YFSETQ. The CDR3 contains 15 residues. Trimming took 4 bases from V and 5 from J; bases not matched to a gene: 10. In DNA, the CDR3 is TGCGCCAGCAGCCCTCTGACGGGGGGAATAGATACGCAGTATTTT. Residues: CASSPLTGGIDTQYF.

This clonotype occurred many times. The CDR3 reads CAISVNYEQYF. The DNA of the CDR3 is TGTGCCATCAGTGTAAACTACGAGCAGTACTTC. The chain employs TRBV10-3 and TRBJ2-7; D is unclear. This CDR3 is 11 amino acids long. V lost 4 bases to trimming and J lost 3 bases, with 4 bases between them. CDR1 is ENHRY and CDR2 is SYGVKD in the germline V gene.

This clonotype has just a few counts. V gene TRBV5-6 combines with J gene TRBJ2-7, with D unresolved. Germline V lookup: CDR1 SGHDT, CDR2 YYEEEE. V lost 4 bases and J 5 bases, leaving 19 bases between the germline ends. The CDR3 spans 15 residues. The CDR3 sequence is CASSRMRSARDEQYF. The CDR3 nucleotides are TGTGCCAGCAGCCGGATGCGGTCGGCTAGGGACGAGCAGTACTTC.

The genes are TRBV12-3 or TRBV12-4 and TRBJ2-3; 10 bases match TRBD1. The CDR3 is 18 amino acids. The trim removed 3 bases at V and 0 bases at J, leaving 9 bases unmatched. The CDR3 DNA is TGTGCCAGCAGTTTCACGGGACAGGGGACGGTTAGCACAGATACGCAGTATTTT. Protein sequence: CASSFTGQGTVSTDTQYF.

This clonotype has more than one count but fewer than ten. The chain links TRBV28 to TRBJ2-7, with 7 bases identical to TRBD1. This CDR3 is 14 amino acids long. Germline-derived CDR1 and CDR2 are MDHEN and SYDVKM. J lost 3 bases, V lost 6 bases, and 8 bases had no gene match. CDR3 in amino acids: CASSSPGQRYEQYF. CDR3 in DNA: TGTGCCAGCAGCTCCCCGGGACAGCGCTACGAGCAGTACTTC.

This clonotype was seen repeatedly, ten times or more. As DNA, the CDR3 is TGTGCCAGCAGCTTATTGGGACTAGTGTACAATGAGCAGTTCTTC. This encodes CASSLLGLVYNEQFF. The chain recombines TRBV7-6 with TRBJ2-1, with 8 bases matching TRBD2. CDR3 length: 15 amino acids. With V trimmed by 2 bases and J by 4 bases, 4 bases remained unmatched. Germline V gives CDR1 SGHVS, CDR2 FNYEAQ. Full variable domain (rest looked up from reference TRBV7-6 and TRBJ2-1): GAGVSQSPRYKVTKRGQDVALRCDPISGHVSLYWYRQALGQGPEFLTYFNYEAQQDKSGLPNDRFSAERPEGSISTLTIQRTEQRDSAMYRCASSLLGLVYNEQFFGPGTRLTVL.

This clonotype was observed at least ten times. The V gene is TRBV5-1, the J gene TRBJ1-1; D is unresolved. Trimming shortened V by 1 base and J by 1 base, and 8 bases separated the two germline ends. The CDR3 extends over 14 amino acids. CDR1 is SGHRS, CDR2 YFSETQ, per germline. The DNA of the CDR3 is TGCGCCAGCAGCTTGACCGGACCGAACACTGAAGCTTTCTTT. As protein: CASSLTGPNTEAFF.

This clonotype was recorded a few times. The DNA for the CDR3 is TGTGCCACCAGTGATTACGGACAGGTCTCGCCCCAGCATTTT. Encoded protein: CATSDYGQVSPQHF. The chain recombines TRBV24-1 with TRBJ1-5; TRBD1 matches at 7 bases. This CDR3 contains 14 residues. V trimming: 2 bases; J trimming: 9 bases; junction bases outside the gene matches: 6. Germline V lookup: CDR1 KGHDR, CDR2 SFDVKD.

The sample holds a few counts of this clonotype. The chain employs TRBV7-8 and TRBJ2-7; TRBD2 matches at 9 bases. J lost 6 bases, V lost 1 base, and 7 bases had no gene match. The germline V gene has CDR1 SGHVS and CDR2 FQNEAQ. This CDR3 region has 15 residues. The CDR3 DNA sequence: TGTGCCAGCAGCTTAGGCTTTCTAGCGGGAATCGAGCAGTACTTC. This sequence encodes CASSLGFLAGIEQYF. The complete variable domain, with remaining parts taken from reference TRBV7-8 and TRBJ2-7, reads GAGVSQSPRYKVAKRGQDVALRCDPISGHVSLFWYQQALGQGPEFLTYFQNEAQLDKSGLPSDRFFAERPEGSVSTLKIQRTQQEDSAVYLCASSLGFLAGIEQYFGPGTRLTVT.

The sample holds a few counts of this clonotype. The chain is built from TRBV19 and TRBJ2-7; no definite D call. Trimming took 8 bases from V and 6 from J, leaving 11 bases between them. The CDR3 extends over 11 amino acids. Germline CDR1 LNHDA, CDR2 SQIVND (reference sequence). The CDR3 sequence: CASGDGGEQYF. DNA of the CDR3: TGTGCCAGTGGCGATGGCGGCGAGCAGTACTTC.

This clonotype was seen repeatedly, ten times or more. The chain recombines TRBV27 with TRBJ2-3, with TRBD1 identical over 7 bases. This CDR3 has 17 amino acids. Germline lookup yields CDR1 MNHEY and CDR2 SMNVEV (reference sequence). V gave up 3 bases and J gave up 0 bases; unmatched junction bases: 9. In DNA, the CDR3 is TGTGCCAGCAGTTTCCTCTGGGACAGCGATAGCACAGATACGCAGTATTTT. It yields the protein CASSFLWDSDSTDTQYF.